What follows are 9 T cell receptor beta chains derived from one specimen sequenced in a study of CD8 T cells in ankylosing spondylitis. Study results and caveats: Fewer than 10 highly homologous variants made up a TCR beta motif that seemed to typify ankylosing spondylitis blood.

TCRdb recomputed calls from the 5' RACE reads with MiXCR, one row per CDR3 protein. The data contain about 510,000 distinct CDR3 sequences, roughly 5% of them singletons. Their recognized antigens are unknown. The sample consisted of blood, either unsorted or a sorted T cell fraction (not recorded which). All receptors come from a male donor with ankylosing spondylitis.

This clonotype was picked up many times. The chain couples TRBV29-1 to TRBJ2-7, with 10 bases that match TRBD2. V shed 5 bases and J 2 bases; nucleotides not matched to a gene: 3. CDR1 and CDR2 from the germline V gene are SQVTM and ANQGSEA. The CDR3 length is 13 residues. The CDR3: CSVLGLAAYEQYF. In DNA, the CDR3 is TGCAGCGTTCTCGGACTAGCGGCCTACGAGCAGTACTTC.

This clonotype was picked up a small number of times. This rearrangement joins TRBV4-2 to TRBJ2-2; 8 bases agree with TRBD2. The ends lost 5 bases at V and 0 bases at J; junction bases unmatched: 2. The CDR3 length is 15 residues. Germline V gene sequence: CDR1 LGHNA, CDR2 YNFKEQ. CDR3 amino acids: CASSGGRTNTGELFF. The CDR3 nucleotides are TGTGCCAGCAGCGGCGGGAGGACGAACACCGGGGAGCTGTTTTTT.

This clonotype showed up many times. The chain carries TRBV4-2 and TRBJ1-4; D not certain. Trimming stripped 1 base from V and 8 bases from J, with 17 bases between. Germline CDR1 is LGHNA and CDR2 is YNFKEQ. CDR3 length: 16 residues. For the CDR3, the DNA is TGTGCCAGCAGCCAAGTGCCGACAAAAGGGAAAGAAAAACTGTTTTTT. The encoded protein is CASSQVPTKGKEKLFF.

This clonotype was seen ten or more times. The rearrangement links TRBV21-1 to TRBJ1-2. TRBV21-1 is flagged as a pseudogene. The CDR3 runs to 15 residues. CDR3 DNA: TGTGCCAGCAGTCCCGAGGAGGGCCCCTCCTATGGCTACACCTTC. Translating it yields CASSPEEGPSYGYTF.

This clonotype was detected ten times or more. The genes are TRBV28 and TRBJ2-5; 8 bases match TRBD1. The V gene's germline CDR1 is MDHEN and CDR2 SYDVKM. CDR3 length: 13 residues. The V segment lost 6 bases and the J segment 2 bases; nucleotides outside the gene matches: 2. The CDR3 is CASRGTGQETQYF. The CDR3 DNA is TGTGCCAGCAGAGGGACAGGACAAGAGACCCAGTACTTC.

This clonotype was counted many times. The chain joins TRBV5-1 to TRBJ2-7, with TRBD2 as a possible D gene (7 bases). CDR1 is SGHRS and CDR2 is YFSETQ in the germline V gene. V shed 3 bases and J shed 9 bases, with 28 bases lying between them. The CDR3 is 17 amino acids. The CDR3 DNA reads as TGCGCCAGCAGCTCTCTCACTAGCGACCTTGTGTCCAGGGGGCAGTACTTC. It yields the protein CASSSLTSDLVSRGQYF.

This clonotype was recorded a few times. The chain recombines TRBV5-1 with TRBJ2-3; possible D gene TRBD1, 6 bases. The V gene lost 6 bases and the J gene lost 3 bases, with 29 bases spanning the gap. Germline loops: CDR1 SGHRS, CDR2 YFSETQ. This CDR3 region has 19 residues. This CDR3 reads CASNNLWPRGQTPTDTQYF. The CDR3 region has the DNA TGCGCCAGCAACAATTTATGGCCCCGCGGACAGACGCCAACAGATACGCAGTATTTT. The complete variable domain, with remaining parts taken from reference TRBV5-1 and TRBJ2-3, reads KAGVTQTPRYLIKTRGQQVTLSCSPISGHRSVSWYQQTPGQGLQFLFEYFSETQRNKGNFPGRFSGRQFSNSRSEMNVSTLELGDSALYLCASNNLWPRGQTPTDTQYFGPGTRLTVL.

This clonotype has a count of ten or more. This sequence joins TRBV6-2 or TRBV6-3 and TRBJ1-1, with 8 bases identical to TRBD1. Trimming cost V 7 bases and J 3 bases; bases outside gene matches: 10. The CDR3 is 15 amino acids. Germline assignment: CDR1 MNHEY and CDR2 SVGEGT. CDR3 bases: TGTGCCAGCACGGGACAGGCGTATAGGGACACTGAAGCTTTCTTT. This sequence encodes CASTGQAYRDTEAFF.

This clonotype appeared many times. The gene calls are TRBV5-1 and TRBJ1-4; maybe TRBD1 (6 bases). Germline lookup yields CDR1 SGHRS and CDR2 YFSETQ. V was cut by 0 bases and J by 6 bases, with 9 bases left in between. This CDR3 is 14 amino acids long. CDR3 sequence: CASSLEQGYEKLFF. DNA for the CDR3: TGCGCCAGCAGCTTGGAGCAGGGGTATGAAAAACTGTTTTTT.